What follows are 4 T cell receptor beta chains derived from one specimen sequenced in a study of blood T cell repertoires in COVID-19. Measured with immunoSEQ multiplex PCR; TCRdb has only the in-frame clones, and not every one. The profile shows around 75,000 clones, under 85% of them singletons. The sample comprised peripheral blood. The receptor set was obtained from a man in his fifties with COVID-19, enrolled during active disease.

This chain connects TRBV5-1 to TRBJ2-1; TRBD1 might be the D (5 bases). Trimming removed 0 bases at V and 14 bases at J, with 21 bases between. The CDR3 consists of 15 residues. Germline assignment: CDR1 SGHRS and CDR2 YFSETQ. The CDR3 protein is CASSLAGSSQGRKFF. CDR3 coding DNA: TGCGCCAGCAGCTTGGCCGGAAGCTCCCAGGGTAGGAAGTTCTTC.

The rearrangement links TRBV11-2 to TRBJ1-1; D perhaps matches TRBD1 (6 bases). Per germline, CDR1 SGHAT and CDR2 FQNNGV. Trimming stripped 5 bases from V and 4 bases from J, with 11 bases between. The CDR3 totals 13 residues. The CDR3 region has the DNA TGTGCCAGCAGCACAGGGCATGGCACTGAAGCTTTCTTT. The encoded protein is CASSTGHGTEAFF. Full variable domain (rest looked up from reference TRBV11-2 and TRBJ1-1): EAGVAQSPRYKIIEKRQSVAFWCNPISGHATLYWYQQILGQGPKLLIQFQNNGVVDDSQLPKDRFSAERLKGVDSTLKIQPAKLEDSAVYLCASSTGHGTEAFFGQGTRLTVV.

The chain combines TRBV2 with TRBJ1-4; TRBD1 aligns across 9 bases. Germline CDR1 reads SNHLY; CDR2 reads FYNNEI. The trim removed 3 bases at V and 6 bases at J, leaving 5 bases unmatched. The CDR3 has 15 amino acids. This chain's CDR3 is CASSDQGQGYEKLFF. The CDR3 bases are TGTGCCAGCAGTGATCAGGGACAGGGATATGAAAAACTGTTTTTT.

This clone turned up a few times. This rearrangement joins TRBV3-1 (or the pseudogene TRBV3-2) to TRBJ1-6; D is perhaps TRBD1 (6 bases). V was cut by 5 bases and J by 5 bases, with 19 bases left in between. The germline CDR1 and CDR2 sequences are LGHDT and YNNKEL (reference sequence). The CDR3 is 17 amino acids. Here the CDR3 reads CASSSRGRGAHNSPLHF. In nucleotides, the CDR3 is TGTGCCAGCAGCTCCAGAGGACGGGGGGCCCATAATTCACCCCTCCACTTT.